This T cell receptor (beta chain) was recovered during a study of identifying expanded T cells in peripheral blood. CDR1 and CDR2 from the germline V gene are SGHRS and YFSETQ. Trimming took off 0 bases at V and 2 bases at J, with 11 bases between the two ends. The CDR3 consists of 15 residues. Concerning this clone: What it recognizes is unknown.

During the collection period, no donor immune events like infections were recorded. Produced via immunoSEQ multiplex PCR; TCRdb's table is partial and in-frame only. Here the sample spans 83,000 or so clones, 85% to 90% being singletons. Study-level points and caveats: Over approximately two and four weeks, about 16.4 and 19 clones changed, versus around 1.2 between replicates. Variance in clone template counts between approximately two-week samples significantly increased with total template count across all healthy donors.

The J gene is TRBJ2-5, the V gene TRBV5-1; TRBD1 might be the D (5 bases). The sample consisted of blood. The source is a person aged 18 to 75 in good health. CDR3 sequence reads: CASSLARVSQETQYF. CDR3 DNA sequence: TGCGCCAGCAGCTTGGCCAGGGTATCTCAAGAGACCCAGTACTTC.